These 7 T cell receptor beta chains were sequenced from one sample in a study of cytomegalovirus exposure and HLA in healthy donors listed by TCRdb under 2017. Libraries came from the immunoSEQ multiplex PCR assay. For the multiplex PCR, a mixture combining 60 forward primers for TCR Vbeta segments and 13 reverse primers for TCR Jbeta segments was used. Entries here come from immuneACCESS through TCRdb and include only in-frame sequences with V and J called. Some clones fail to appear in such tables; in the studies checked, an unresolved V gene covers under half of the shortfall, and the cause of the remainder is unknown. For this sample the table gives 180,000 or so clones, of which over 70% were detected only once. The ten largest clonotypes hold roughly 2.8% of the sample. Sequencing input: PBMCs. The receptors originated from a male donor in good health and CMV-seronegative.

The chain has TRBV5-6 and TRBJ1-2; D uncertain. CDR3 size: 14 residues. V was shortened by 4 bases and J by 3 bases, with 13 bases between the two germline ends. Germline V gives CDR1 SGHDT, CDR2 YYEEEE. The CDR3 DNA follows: TGTGCCAGCAGCGTGGACCCCCGGGACTATGGCTACACCTTC. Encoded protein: CASSVDPRDYGYTF.

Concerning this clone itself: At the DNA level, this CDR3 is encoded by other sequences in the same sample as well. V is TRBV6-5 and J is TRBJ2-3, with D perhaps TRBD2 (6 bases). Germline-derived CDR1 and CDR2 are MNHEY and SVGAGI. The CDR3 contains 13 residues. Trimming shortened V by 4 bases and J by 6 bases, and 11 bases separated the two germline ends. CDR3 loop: CASSSPGGDTQYF. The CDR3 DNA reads TGTGCCAGCAGTTCCCCAGGAGGGGATACGCAGTATTTT.

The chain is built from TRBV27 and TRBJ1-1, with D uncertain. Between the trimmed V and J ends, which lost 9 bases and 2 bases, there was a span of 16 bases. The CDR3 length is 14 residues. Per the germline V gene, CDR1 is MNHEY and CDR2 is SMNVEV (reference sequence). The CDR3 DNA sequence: TGTGCCAGTTTTTGGGCCTACAGCAACACTGAAGCTTTCTTT. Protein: CASFWAYSNTEAFF.

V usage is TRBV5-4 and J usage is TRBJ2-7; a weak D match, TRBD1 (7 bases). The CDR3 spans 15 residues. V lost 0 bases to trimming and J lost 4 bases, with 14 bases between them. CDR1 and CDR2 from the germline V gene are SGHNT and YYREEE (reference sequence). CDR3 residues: CASSLVTGTFYEQYF. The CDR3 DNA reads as TGTGCCAGCAGCTTGGTGACAGGGACTTTTTACGAGCAGTACTTC.

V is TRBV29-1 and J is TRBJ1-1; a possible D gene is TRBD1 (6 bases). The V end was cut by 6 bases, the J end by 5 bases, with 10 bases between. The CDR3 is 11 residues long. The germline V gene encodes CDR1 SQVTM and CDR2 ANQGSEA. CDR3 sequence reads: CSVYRVTEAFF. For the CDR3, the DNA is TGCAGCGTGTACAGGGTTACTGAAGCTTTCTTT.

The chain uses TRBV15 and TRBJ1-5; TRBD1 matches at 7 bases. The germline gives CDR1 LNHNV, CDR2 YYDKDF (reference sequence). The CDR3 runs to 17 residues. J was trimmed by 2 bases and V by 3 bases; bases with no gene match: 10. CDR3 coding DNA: TGTGCCACCAGCAGTACTCCGGGACAGAAGGGCAATCAGCCCCAGCATTTT. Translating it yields CATSSTPGQKGNQPQHF. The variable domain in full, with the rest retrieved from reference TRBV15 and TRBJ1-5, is DAMVIQNPRYQVTQFGKPVTLSCSQTLNHNVMYWYQQKSSQAPKLLFHYYDKDFNNEADTPDNFQSRRPNTSFCFLDIRSPGLGDTAMYLCATSSTPGQKGNQPQHFGDGTRLSIL.

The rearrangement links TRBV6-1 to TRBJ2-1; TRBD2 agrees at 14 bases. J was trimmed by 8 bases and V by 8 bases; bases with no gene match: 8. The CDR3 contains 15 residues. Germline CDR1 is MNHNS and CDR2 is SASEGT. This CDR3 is CASQGLAGERYEQFF. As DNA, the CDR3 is TGTGCCAGCCAGGGACTAGCGGGAGAGCGGTATGAGCAGTTCTTC.